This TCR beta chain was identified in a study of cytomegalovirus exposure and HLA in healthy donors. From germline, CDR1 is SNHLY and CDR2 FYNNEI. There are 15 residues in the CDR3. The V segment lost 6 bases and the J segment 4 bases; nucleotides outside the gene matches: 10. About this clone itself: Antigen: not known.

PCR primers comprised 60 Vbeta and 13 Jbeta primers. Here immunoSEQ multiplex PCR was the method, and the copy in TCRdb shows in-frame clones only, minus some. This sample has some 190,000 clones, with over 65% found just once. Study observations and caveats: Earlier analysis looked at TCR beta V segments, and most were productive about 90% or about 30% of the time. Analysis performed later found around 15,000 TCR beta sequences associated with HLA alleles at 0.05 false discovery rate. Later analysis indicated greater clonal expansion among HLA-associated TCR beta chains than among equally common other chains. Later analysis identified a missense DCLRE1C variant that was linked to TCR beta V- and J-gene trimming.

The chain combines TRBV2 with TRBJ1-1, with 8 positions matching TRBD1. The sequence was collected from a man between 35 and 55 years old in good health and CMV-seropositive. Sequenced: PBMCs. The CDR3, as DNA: TGTGCCAGCAGGAGATTACAGGGGGAAAGCACTGAAGCTTTCTTT. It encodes CASRRLQGESTEAFF.